The 20 T cell receptor beta chains given below trace back to one sample, sequenced in a study of T cell clonality in common variable immunodeficiency. Sequenced by immunoSEQ multiplex PCR; TCRdb stores in-frame clones only, minus some. The sample holds tens of thousands of clones, and no clone turns up only once. The sample was peripheral blood mononuclear cells. The receptors stem from a person aged 18 to 70 in good health.

This clone has ten or more counts. The observed sequence ends 3 residues before the CDR3 terminus, with the missing tail filled in from the germline J gene. The V call is TRBV19, the J call TRBJ2-5; D is undetermined. Germline V gene lookup returns CDR1 LNHDA and CDR2 SQIVND (reference sequence). Trimming left V 3 bases short and J 1 base short, with 6 bases between. This CDR3 has 13 amino acids. The CDR3 bases that were read are TGTGCCAGTAGTATTCCGGGCCAAGAGACC. This encodes CASSIPGQET. The CDR3 reads in full as CASSIPGQETQYF.

In its sample, this clone was seen many times. The CDR3 goes on 3 residues after the read ends, and that part is filled in from the germline J gene. This chain connects TRBV7-3 to TRBJ2-5, with a tentative D call TRBD2 (5 bases). The CDR3 has 13 residues. Trimming stripped 2 bases from V and 5 bases from J, with 9 bases between. CDR1 is SGHTA and CDR2 is FQGTGA in the germline V gene. The sequenced part of the CDR3 DNA is TGTGCCAGCAGCTTACTAGCCGCGGAGACC. Translated: CASSLLAAET. The full-length CDR3 reads as CASSLLAAETQYF.

This clone was counted ten times or more. Read sequence stops 3 residues before the CDR3 end, and the germline J gene provides the missing end. The genes are TRBV20-1 and TRBJ1-2, with 7 bases identical to TRBD1. The CDR3 is made up of 14 amino acids. The germline gives CDR1 DFQATT, CDR2 SNEGSKA (reference sequence). With 5 bases clipped from V and 2 bases from J, the junction kept 8 bases outside the gene matches. The sequenced CDR3 bases are TGCAGTGCTCCCCAGGGGGGCAAGAACTATGGC. As protein: CSAPQGGKNYG. The full-length CDR3 reads as CSAPQGGKNYGYTF.

This clone was detected many times. The CDR3 extends 3 residues past the end of the read, so its final part is completed from the germline J gene. The chain uses TRBV5-1 and TRBJ2-5, with TRBD1 matching 8 bases. Trimming at V came to 1 base and at J to 3 bases, leaving 2 bases not matched to a gene. Germline V CDR1 and CDR2: SGHRS, YFSETQ. The length of the CDR3 is 14 residues. The CDR3 sequence is CASSLTTGEETQYF. Incomplete CDR3 DNA: TGCGCCAGCAGCTTGACGACAGGGGAAGAGACC.

This clone showed up many times. The read ends 3 residues before the CDR3 terminus; that terminus is restored from the germline J gene. This chain links TRBV7-2 with TRBJ2-3, with 11 bases that match TRBD2. From germline, CDR1 is SGHTA and CDR2 FQGNSA. V lost 5 bases to trimming and J lost 5 bases; unmatched junction nucleotides: 3. The CDR3 has 14 residues. The covered CDR3 bases are TGTGCCAGCAGCCAAGGACTAGCGGGAGATACG. Encoded protein: CASSQGLAGDT. The entire CDR3 protein reads CASSQGLAGDTQYF. The full variable domain, rest sourced from reference TRBV7-2 and TRBJ2-3, is GAGVSQSPSNKVTEKGKDVELRCDPISGHTALYWYRQSLGQGLEFLIYFQGNSAPDKSGLPSDRFSAERTGGSVSTLTIQRTQQEDSAVYLCASSQGLAGDTQYFGPGTRLTVL.

In its sample, this clone was seen many times. The read ends 3 residues before the CDR3 terminus; that terminus is restored from the germline J gene. The rearrangement joins TRBV7-3 to TRBJ2-5, with TRBD2 matching 15 bases. The germline CDR1 and CDR2 sequences are SGHTA and FQGTGA. The trim removed 5 bases at V and 5 bases at J, leaving 6 bases unmatched. The CDR3 has 16 amino acids. The CDR3 bases that were read are TGTGCCAGCAGCCCGGGACTAGCGGGAGGCGGGGAGACC. This encodes CASSPGLAGGGET. The whole CDR3 protein reads CASSPGLAGGGETQYF. Using reference TRBV7-3 and TRBJ2-5 for the parts outside the CDR3, the full variable domain is GAGVSQTPSNKVTEKGKYVELRCDPISGHTALYWYRQSLGQGPEFLIYFQGTGAADDSGLPNDRFFAVRPEGSVSTLKIQRTERGDSAVYLCASSPGLAGGGETQYFGPGTRLLVL.

Ten or more counts support this clone. The read ends 3 residues early relative to the CDR3; the germline J gene fills the gap. The V call is TRBV11-3, the J call TRBJ1-1, with TRBD1 identical over 7 bases. J lost 5 bases, V lost 3 bases, and 6 bases had no gene match. The CDR3 is 14 residues long. The V gene's germline CDR1 is SGHNT and CDR2 YENEEA. CDR3 protein: CASSFTGVGTEAFF. CDR3 DNA (partial): TGTGCCAGCAGCTTTACAGGGGTTGGGACTGAA.

The sample holds many counts of this clone. The CDR3 is cut off 3 residues early in the read; its end comes from the germline J gene. V gene TRBV19 combines with J gene TRBJ1-1; 7 bases fit TRBD1. The V gene end was trimmed by 8 bases and the J gene end by 3 bases; junction bases not matched to a gene: 6. The CDR3 has 13 amino acids. CDR1 is LNHDA and CDR2 is SQIVND in the germline V gene (reference sequence). The part of the CDR3 DNA that was read is TGTGCCAGTGGAGTAGACAGGGACACTGAA. Translating it yields CASGVDRDTE. The whole CDR3 sequence is CASGVDRDTEAFF.

This clone showed up many times. Read data end 3 residues before the CDR3 end; the end is taken from the germline J gene. This rearrangement joins TRBV30 to TRBJ2-3; D is possibly TRBD2 (6 bases). Germline V gene sequence: CDR1 GTSNPN, CDR2 SVGIG (reference sequence). This CDR3 has 12 amino acids. The CDR3 DNA, read in part, is TGTGCCTGCAACCCCGGGACTTACACG. Encoded protein: CACNPGTYT. The entire CDR3 protein reads CACNPGTYTQYF. Drawing the rest from reference TRBV30 and TRBJ2-3, the complete variable domain is SQTIHQWPATLVQPVGSPLSLECTVEGTSNPNLYWYRQAAGRGLQLLFYSVGIGQISSEVPQNLSASRPQDRQFILSSKKLLLSDSGFYLCACNPGTYTQYFGPGTRLTVL.

This clone has a count of ten or more. The observed sequence ends 3 residues before the CDR3 terminus, with the missing tail filled in from the germline J gene. The genes are TRBV30 and TRBJ1-6; D might be TRBD1 (5 bases). CDR1 is GTSNPN and CDR2 is SVGIG in the germline V gene (reference sequence). The CDR3 is 15 amino acids. Trimming cost V 4 bases and J 0 bases, with 10 bases left between them. CDR3 bases read: TGTGCCTGGACCGTCGGGGGCTCCTATAATTCACCC. This encodes CAWTVGGSYNSP. In full, the CDR3 is CAWTVGGSYNSPLHF.

This clone was counted at least ten times. With the read ending 3 residues before the CDR3 end, the germline J gene is used to fill in that end. V gene TRBV5-1 combines with J gene TRBJ2-2; 7 bases are shared with TRBD1. The CDR3 totals 18 residues. V gave up 5 bases and J gave up 0 bases; unmatched junction bases: 13. The germline V gene encodes CDR1 SGHRS and CDR2 YFSETQ. The CDR3 loop is CASSPGTDSLSNTGELFF. The DNA read from the CDR3 is TGCGCCAGCAGTCCCGGGACAGACTCCTTGTCGAACACCGGGGAG.

To note about this clone: The sequence runs out 3 residues before the end of the CDR3; the remainder is reconstructed from the germline J gene. The rearrangement joins TRBV19 to TRBJ2-2, with a possible D match to TRBD1 (5 bases). Looked up from germline, CDR1 is LNHDA and CDR2 is SQIVND (reference sequence). CDR3 length: 16 amino acids. The part of the CDR3 DNA that was read is TGTGCCAGTAGTATAGATCGATGGGGCCCTAATGAAAAG. The encoded protein is CASSIDRWGPNEK. The whole CDR3 protein is CASSIDRWGPNEKLFF. Based on the CDR3 plus reference TRBV19 and TRBJ2-2, the full variable domain is DGGITQSPKYLFRKEGQNVTLSCEQNLNHDAMYWYRQDPGQGLRLIYYSQIVNDFQKGDIAEGYSVSREKKESFPLTVTSAQKNPTAFYLCASSIDRWGPNEKLFFGEGSRLTVL.

There are many counts of this clone. Coverage ceases 3 residues before the CDR3 finishes, and the germline J gene fills in the end. The rearrangement uses TRBV7-3 and TRBJ1-1, with 9 positions matching TRBD1. Germline-derived CDR1 and CDR2 are SGHTA and FQGTGA. J gave up 1 base and V 6 bases, and 3 bases lay outside the gene matches. CDR3 length: 14 residues. CDR3 region: CASRPGQGNTEAFF. The part of the CDR3 DNA that was read is TGTGCCAGCAGACCGGGACAGGGGAACACTGAA. The whole variable domain, filled in from reference TRBV7-3 and TRBJ1-1, reads GAGVSQTPSNKVTEKGKYVELRCDPISGHTALYWYRQSLGQGPEFLIYFQGTGAADDSGLPNDRFFAVRPEGSVSTLKIQRTERGDSAVYLCASRPGQGNTEAFFGQGTRLTVV.

The sample holds many counts of this clone. Coverage ceases 3 residues before the CDR3 finishes, and the germline J gene fills in the end. V usage is TRBV19 and J usage is TRBJ2-2, with a tentative D call TRBD1 (6 bases). This CDR3 comprises 14 residues. Per the germline V gene, CDR1 is LNHDA and CDR2 is SQIVND (reference sequence). V dropped 6 bases and J dropped 6 bases, with 14 bases sitting between them. CDR3 loop: CASSDTGSAGELFF. CDR3 bases read: TGTGCCAGTAGCGATACAGGGTCCGCCGGGGAG.

This clone was counted at least ten times. The read finishes 3 residues shy of the CDR3 end, and the germline J gene is used to complete it. J is TRBJ2-7 and V is TRBV30; 7 bases match TRBD2. Looked up from germline, CDR1 is GTSNPN and CDR2 is SVGIG (reference sequence). The CDR3 length is 14 residues. V lost 0 bases to trimming and J lost 0 bases; unmatched junction nucleotides: 2. Incomplete CDR3 DNA: TGTGCCTGGAGTGTGGGGGGGAGCTCCTACGAG. Its translation is CAWSVGGSSYE. The full CDR3 reads CAWSVGGSSYEQYF.

This clone was recorded many times. The read is 3 residues too short to cover the CDR3 end, so that end is filled in from the germline J gene. This rearrangement joins TRBV10-3 to TRBJ1-2; D remains ambiguous. Trimming shortened V by 7 bases and J by 6 bases, and 18 bases separated the two germline ends. The CDR3 length is 14 residues. Germline loops: CDR1 ENHRY, CDR2 SYGVKD. CDR3 DNA (partial): TGTGCCATCACCCAGCTAGGCCCGGAGGATGGC. This codes for CAITQLGPEDG. The whole CDR3 reads CAITQLGPEDGYTF.

This clone appeared many times. The junction shows a germline mismatch at one end, possibly a read error. This sample also contains other DNA sequences that code for the same CDR3. The CDR3 loop reads CASGSGAGNTIYF. The covered CDR3 bases are TGTGCTAGTGGTTCAGGGGCTGGAAACACG. The chain combines TRBV12-5 with TRBJ1-3; D may be TRBD1 (6 bases). The DNA ends 3 residues before the CDR3 does, and the rest of the CDR3 is filled in from the germline J gene. CDR1 LGHNT and CDR2 FRNRAP come from the germline V gene. The CDR3 runs 13 residues.

This clone has at least ten counts. The read comes to an end 3 residues before the CDR3 does, leaving the germline J gene to fill in the end. The chain carries TRBV2 and TRBJ1-5, with 7 bases matching TRBD1. CDR1 and CDR2 (germline): SNHLY, FYNNEI. The CDR3 runs to 16 residues. Trimming removed 5 bases from V and 7 bases from J; junction bases left unmatched: 14. The DNA read from the CDR3 is TGTGCCAGCAGTAAACAGGGGCCGCGGGCCGAGCAGCCC. This sequence encodes CASSKQGPRAEQP. The whole CDR3 sequence reads CASSKQGPRAEQPQHF.

The sample holds many counts of this clone. The read finishes 3 residues shy of the CDR3 end, and the germline J gene is used to complete it. The chain recombines TRBV5-1 with TRBJ1-6; 8 bases agree with TRBD1. The germline gives CDR1 SGHRS, CDR2 YFSETQ. The CDR3 loop spans 15 amino acids. J gave up 10 bases and V 5 bases, and 11 bases lay outside the gene matches. CDR3 protein: CASRSDRGGKSPLHF. The sequenced part of the CDR3 DNA is TGCGCCAGCAGATCCGACAGGGGAGGGAAATCACCC. The variable domain in full, completed from reference TRBV5-1 and TRBJ1-6, reads KAGVTQTPRYLIKTRGQQVTLSCSPISGHRSVSWYQQTPGQGLQFLFEYFSETQRNKGNFPGRFSGRQFSNSRSEMNVSTLELGDSALYLCASRSDRGGKSPLHFGNGTRLTVT.

This clone was counted only a few times. From the germline J gene comes the end of the CDR3, since the read stops 3 residues before it. The genes are TRBV11-3 and TRBJ2-7, with 11 bases lining up with TRBD1. V dropped 4 bases and J dropped 2; count of bases not matched to a gene: 4. Per the germline V gene, CDR1 is SGHNT and CDR2 is YENEEA. The CDR3 is made up of 15 amino acids. CDR3 sequence reads: CASSSGTGGPYEQYF. CDR3 DNA, as far as it was read: TGTGCCAGCAGCTCGGGGACAGGGGGACCCTACGAG.